The present T cell receptor beta chain was sequenced within a study of beta chain features in type 1 diabetes. Points from the study as a whole: Insertion counts at VDJ junctions were lower in type 1 diabetes patients, who also showed more deletions there. Researchers cautioned that cDNA sequencing could over-represent cells with high TCR expression. Naive, central memory and Treg TCRB repertoires seemed to resemble each other more closely in patients than they did in healthy donors. Type 1 diabetes patients showed a moderate but significant shortening of TCRB CDR3s in all four CD4+ subsets.

Investigators reverse transcribed all isolated RNA, so they sequenced expressed TCRB transcripts. The method was immunoSEQ multiplex PCR; TCRdb's version includes in-frame clones alone and lacks a portion of them. The sample has 300,000 or so clones; about a tenth are singletons. This clone was counted a few times. Its antigen is unidentified. V shed 3 bases and J 5 bases; nucleotides not matched to a gene: 10. Germline values: CDR1 LNHDA, CDR2 SQIVND (reference sequence). CDR3 length equals 16 residues. This sequence was found in a young man with type 1 diabetes. This sequence joins TRBV19 and TRBJ2-5; 9 bases fit TRBD1. The sample taken for sequencing was central memory CD4+ T cells from blood. DNA for the CDR3: TGTGCCAGTAGTATTACTCCGGGACAGGGTTCGGAGACCCAGTACTTC. Its protein product is CASSITPGQGSETQYF.